A single sample is the source of the 9 T cell receptor beta chains below, sequenced in a study of blood T cells in healthy people across ages. PCR was performed a second time for roughly 7 to 11 cycles using a sample-barcoded 5' primer and a J-beta primer mix. TCRdb called the 5' RACE reads again in MiXCR, with one record for every CDR3 protein. The repertoire holds under 850,000 distinct CDR3 sequences, with around 36% as singletons. Sequenced: blood. All receptors derive from a man between 18 and 29 years old in good health.

This clonotype was observed a handful of times. The CDR3, as DNA: TGTGCCAGCAGTGAATCCGTGAACTACGAGCAGTACTTC. Encoded protein: CASSESVNYEQYF. The chain has TRBV25-1 and TRBJ2-7; D remains ambiguous. CDR1 is MGHDK, CDR2 SYGVNS, per germline. Trimming removed 1 base at V and 3 bases at J, with 7 bases between. The CDR3 sequence is 13 residues long.

The chain employs TRBV6-6 and TRBJ2-7; unclear D gene. The CDR3 loop spans 15 amino acids. The V end was cut by 4 bases, the J end by 3 bases, with 16 bases between. CDR1 is MNHNY, CDR2 SVGAGI, per germline (reference sequence). The CDR3 DNA is TGTGCCAGCAGTTCGCCCGGGCAGGAATACTACGAGCAGTACTTC. Translation: CASSSPGQEYYEQYF.

This clonotype has a handful of counts. V usage is TRBV7-9 and J usage is TRBJ2-1; D is perhaps TRBD1 (6 bases). The J call may be incorrect, as the DNA end agrees better with TRBJ2-7. This CDR3 spans 14 amino acids. Per germline, CDR1 SEHNR and CDR2 FQNEAQ (reference sequence). CDR3 amino acids: CASSLVQGNNEQYF. The CDR3 DNA follows: TGTGCCAGCAGCTTAGTACAGGGCAACAATGAGCAGTACTTC.

This clonotype was picked up a small number of times. This chain joins TRBV6-6 and TRBJ2-2; D may be TRBD2 (5 bases). In germline, CDR1 is MNHNY, CDR2 SVGAGI (reference sequence). The CDR3 sequence is 17 residues long. The V end lost 6 bases, the J end lost 7 bases, and 24 bases lay between the germline ends. For the CDR3, the DNA is TGTGCCAGCAGCCCGACACCCACTAGGTTAGGGATCGGGGAGCTGTTTTTT. Amino acids: CASSPTPTRLGIGELFF.

The gene calls are TRBV28 and TRBJ2-3; TRBD2 matches 12 bases. Germline V gene data show CDR1 as MDHEN and CDR2 as SYDVKM. V was clipped by 4 bases and J by 0 bases; unmatched bases: 8. The CDR3 totals 18 residues. The CDR3 DNA reads TGTGCCAGCAGTTCCCTAGCGGGGGGGCCCTTTAGCACAGATACGCAGTATTTT. This codes for CASSSLAGGPFSTDTQYF. The variable domain in full, completed from reference TRBV28 and TRBJ2-3, reads DVKVTQSSRYLVKRTGEKVFLECVQDMDHENMFWYRQDPGLGLRLIYFSYDVKMKEKGDIPEGYSVSREKKERFSLILESASTNQTSMYLCASSSLAGGPFSTDTQYFGPGTRLTVL.

This clonotype has a count of ten or more. The DNA for the CDR3 is TGTGCCAGCAGCTTATCCTACGAGCAGTACTTC. Residues: CASSLSYEQYF. The chain employs TRBV7-2 and TRBJ2-7, with D unclear. CDR3 length: 11 residues. Deletions cut 2 bases from V and 1 base from J, with 0 bases between. From germline, CDR1 is SGHTA and CDR2 FQGNSA.

This chain uses TRBV6-2 or TRBV6-3 with TRBJ2-3; possibly TRBD2 for D (5 bases). The CDR3 sequence is 16 residues long. CDR1 is MNHEY, CDR2 SVGEGT, per germline. V was shortened by 4 bases and J by 3 bases, with 17 bases between the two germline ends. The CDR3 sequence: CASSSRGVLRTDTQYF. The CDR3 coding sequence is TGTGCCAGCAGTTCCCGGGGAGTCTTAAGGACAGATACGCAGTATTTT.

J is TRBJ2-3 and V is TRBV12-3 or TRBV12-4, with 8 bases aligning to TRBD1. With 6 bases clipped from V and 5 bases from J, the junction kept 10 bases outside the gene matches. This CDR3 has 15 amino acids. Written as DNA, the CDR3 is TGTGCCAGCAGCCCCACAGGGGGTCGCGGAGATACGCAGTATTTT. Protein sequence: CASSPTGGRGDTQYF.

The gene calls are TRBV6-5 and TRBJ1-2; 8 bases match TRBD1. V gave up 4 bases and J gave up 3 bases; unmatched junction bases: 10. CDR3 length: 16 residues. CDR1 is MNHEY and CDR2 is SVGAGI in the germline V gene. CDR3 amino acids: CASSSPLRQGHYGYTF. The CDR3 DNA reads as TGTGCCAGCAGTTCGCCCCTCAGACAGGGGCACTATGGCTACACCTTC.